This TCR beta chain is drawn from a study of beta chain features in type 1 diabetes. As every portion of the isolated RNA was reverse transcribed, the sequencing read expressed TCRB transcripts. The repertoire was sequenced with immunoSEQ multiplex PCR; TCRdb's copy has only in-frame clones and lacks some. The table records a few hundred thousand clones, 13% to 15% of them present only once. Per the germline V gene, CDR1 is MNHNS and CDR2 is SASEGT. With V trimmed by 5 bases and J by 10 bases, 12 bases remained unmatched. The CDR3 extends over 15 amino acids. There are a few counts of this clone. V and J are TRBV6-1 and TRBJ1-4; 8 nucleotides match TRBD1. This TCR was sampled from a man in his thirties or forties in good health. Sequencing was done on a sample of central memory CD4+ T cells from blood. The CDR3 loop is CASSFGQGREGKLFF. The CDR3 nucleotides read TGTGCCAGCAGTTTCGGACAGGGAAGGGAGGGAAAACTGTTTTTT.